This T cell receptor (beta chain) was recorded in a study of response to subunit inactivated influenza vaccine (dated by TCRdb to 2016 to 2018). Concerning the study at large: The study used deep quantitative T cell receptor repertoire profiling to track responses to a trivalent subunit inactivated influenza vaccine. What the research found in general, with its limitations: The authors suggested that each seasonal influenza vaccination may recruit only a limited number of new T cells.

The receptor library was made with RT-PCR. Sequencing instrument: Illumina HiSeq 2500. TCRdb passed the public sequencing reads through fastp at Q25 and MiXCR, retaining productive beta sequences. Records with the same CDR3 protein are collapsed into one entry carrying the most frequent genes and DNA. The sample contains hundreds of thousands of distinct CDR3 sequences, around 20% of them found a single time. About a tenth of the sample is taken by the ten largest. As concerns this clonotype: No cognate antigen has been identified for it. One base away there is no much larger clone; base qualities are not given.

Germline trimming amounts to 10 bases on V and 5 bases on J, with 10 as the count of junction bases outside the gene matches. CDR1 and CDR2 are drawn from the germline V gene (reference sequence): WNHNN, SYGVQD. Spanning cysteine to phenylalanine, the CDR3 consists of 14 amino acids. Kept here is only the CDR3 DNA, which spans 42 bases and is read in frame from base 1. The chain links TRBV10-1 with TRBJ2-7, and TRBD2 matches 11 of the central bases. This TCR came from a man in his fifties or sixties who received an inactivated influenza vaccine. Donor details come from another sample of the same person, matched by shared clones. The source was PBMCs from blood, collected about 5 days after vaccination. The base sequence is TGCGCCATCCCAATACTAGCGGGAGAAGACGAGCAGTACTTC. Its coded protein is CAIPILAGEDEQYF.